This TCR beta chain appears in the sequencing data of a study of breast tumors, draining lymph nodes, adjacent tissues. The lymph nodes were axillary draining lymph nodes from breast cancer patients. Study-level results: Tumors had less TCR diversity than lymph nodes, more than nontumor tissue. Most tumor T cells seemingly derive from lymph node, then expand in tumor. The lymph node origin of tumor T cells was framed as consistent with a hypothesis, not demonstrated. Luminal-like breast cancer showed significantly greater tumor-nontumor repertoire similarity than basal-like breast cancer did.

V trimming: 4 bases; J trimming: 2 bases; junction bases outside the gene matches: 8. Germline V CDR1 and CDR2: KGHDR, SFDVKD. The CDR3 runs to 18 residues. In regard to this clonotype: Its antigen is currently unknown.

TCRdb re-called the multiplex PCR reads through MiXCR, storing one row per CDR3 protein. The data hold roughly 120,000 distinct CDR3 sequences, with 20% observed a single time. The sequence was obtained from a female donor with breast cancer. Some clones in this sample may be carry-over from other donors' samples. This chain joins TRBV24-1 and TRBJ2-1; 12 bases are a match to TRBD2. Source material: axillary lymph node tissue. CDR3 sequence (DNA): TGTGCCACCAGTGACCAACTAGCGGGAGGATCCCCCTACAATGAGCAGTTCTTC. This codes for CATSDQLAGGSPYNEQFF.